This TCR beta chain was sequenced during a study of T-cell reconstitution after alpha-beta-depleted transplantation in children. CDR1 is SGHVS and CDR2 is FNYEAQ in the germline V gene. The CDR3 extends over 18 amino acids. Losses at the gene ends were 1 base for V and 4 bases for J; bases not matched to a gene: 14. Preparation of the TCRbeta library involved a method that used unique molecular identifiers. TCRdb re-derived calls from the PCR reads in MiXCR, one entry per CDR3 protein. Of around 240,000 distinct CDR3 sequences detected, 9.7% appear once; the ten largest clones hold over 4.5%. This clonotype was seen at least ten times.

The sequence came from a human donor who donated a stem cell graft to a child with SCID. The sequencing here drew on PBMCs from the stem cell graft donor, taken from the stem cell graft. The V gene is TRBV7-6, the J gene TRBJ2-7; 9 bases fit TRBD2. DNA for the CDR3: TGTGCCAGCAGCTTAGGGGGCGGGGGGGCCGAGCCTAGATACGAGCAGTACTTC. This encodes CASSLGGGGAEPRYEQYF.